Each of the 20 T cell receptor beta chains below was sequenced from the same sample in a study of blood T cell repertoires in COVID-19. Sequenced by immunoSEQ multiplex PCR; TCRdb stores in-frame clones only, minus some. The sample contains around 320,000 clones, 70% to 90% of which appear only once. What was sequenced was peripheral blood. The receptors come from a woman younger than 45 who had recovered from COVID-19.

The gene calls are TRBV11-2 and TRBJ1-1, with TRBD1 matching over 12 bases. CDR1 is SGHAT and CDR2 is FQNNGV in the germline V gene. The CDR3 consists of 18 residues. Unmatched junction bases numbered 9, after V lost 3 bases and J lost 1 base. CDR3 DNA sequence: TGTGCCAGCAGCTTGTTGGGACAGGGGGCACTGAAGAACACTGAAGCTTTCTTT. This translates into CASSLLGQGALKNTEAFF.

The chain links TRBV3-1 (or the pseudogene TRBV3-2) to TRBJ2-2; a weak D match, TRBD2 (6 bases). Deletions cut 5 bases from V and 0 bases from J, with 10 bases between. This CDR3 spans 15 amino acids. Germline V lookup: CDR1 LGHDT, CDR2 YNNKEL (reference sequence). CDR3 nucleotide sequence: TGTGCCAGCAGCGACCGGGGGACGAACACCGGGGAGCTGTTTTTT. The encoded protein is CASSDRGTNTGELFF.

The chain links TRBV28 to TRBJ1-6; D perhaps matches TRBD1 (5 bases). V lost 3 bases, J lost 0 bases, and 9 bases lay in between. CDR1 and CDR2 (germline): MDHEN, SYDVKM. The CDR3 extends over 16 amino acids. CDR3 sequence reads: CASSLGGSSYNSPLHF. CDR3 nucleotide sequence: TGTGCCAGCAGTTTGGGGGGTAGCTCCTATAATTCACCCCTCCACTTT. The whole variable domain, filled in from reference TRBV28 and TRBJ1-6, reads DVKVTQSSRYLVKRTGEKVFLECVQDMDHENMFWYRQDPGLGLRLIYFSYDVKMKEKGDIPEGYSVSREKKERFSLILESASTNQTSMYLCASSLGGSSYNSPLHFGNGTRLTVT.

This chain connects TRBV5-6 to TRBJ1-1; D remains ambiguous. CDR3 length: 14 amino acids. The V end was cut by 4 bases, the J end by 2 bases, with 12 bases between. CDR1 and CDR2 (germline): SGHDT, YYEEEE. The CDR3: CASSLSPGNTEAFF. The CDR3 DNA reads as TGTGCCAGCAGCCTCTCCCCAGGAAACACTGAAGCTTTCTTT.

This clone showed up just once. This sequence joins TRBV28 and TRBJ1-1; TRBD1 matches at 12 bases. CDR1 and CDR2 from the germline V gene are MDHEN and SYDVKM. CDR3 length equals 16 residues. Unmatched junction bases numbered 9, after V lost 5 bases and J lost 5 bases. As DNA, the CDR3 is TGTGCCAGCAGTCCAGGGACAGGGGGCGGAGGGACTGAAGCTTTCTTT. This gives the protein CASSPGTGGGGTEAFF.

V usage is TRBV6-4 and J usage is TRBJ1-2; 9 bases match TRBD1. J was trimmed by 8 bases and V by 6 bases; bases with no gene match: 10. This CDR3 comprises 14 residues. Germline CDR1 is MRHNA and CDR2 is SNTAGT. Here the CDR3 DNA reads TGTGCCAGCAGCGGAACAGGGGGCGGAGGAGGCTACACCTTC. This encodes CASSGTGGGGGYTF.

This sequence joins TRBV5-1 and TRBJ1-4; 8 bases are shared with TRBD1. Trimming removed 0 bases from V and 6 bases from J; junction bases left unmatched: 10. Germline assignment: CDR1 SGHRS and CDR2 YFSETQ. CDR3 length equals 17 residues. The DNA for the CDR3 is TGCGCCAGCAGCTTGGGGACAGGGCGGTCGAGTCATGAAAAACTGTTTTTT. This sequence encodes CASSLGTGRSSHEKLFF.

With regard to this clone: The identical CDR3 is also encoded by other nucleotide sequences in the sample. The genes are TRBV7-2 and TRBJ2-1, with D unresolved. CDR1 is SGHTA, CDR2 FQGNSA, per germline. This CDR3 comprises 12 residues. The V end lost 4 bases, the J end lost 4 bases, and 5 bases lay between the germline ends. The CDR3: CASSSGYNEQFF. The CDR3 bases are TGTGCCAGCAGCTCCGGGTACAATGAGCAGTTCTTC.

This chain joins TRBV28 and TRBJ2-1; 11 positions match TRBD2. J gave up 8 bases and V 6 bases, and 12 bases lay outside the gene matches. Germline V gene lookup returns CDR1 MDHEN and CDR2 SYDVKM. This CDR3 region has 16 residues. The CDR3 bases are TGTGCCAGCAGCCGGGGGACTAGCGGTCCCCTCGATGAGCAGTTCTTC. This translates into CASSRGTSGPLDEQFF.

This rearrangement joins TRBV6-5 to TRBJ1-3; D possibly corresponds to TRBD1 (5 bases). The CDR3 sequence is 14 residues long. Germline lookup yields CDR1 MNHEY and CDR2 SVGAGI. V was shortened by 5 bases and J by 4 bases, with 12 bases between the two germline ends. Here the CDR3 reads CASSPTVTGNTIYF. The DNA for the CDR3 is TGTGCCAGCAGTCCGACAGTAACGGGAAACACCATATATTTT.

The chain combines TRBV2 with TRBJ1-1; 8 bases map to TRBD1. The CDR3 length is 14 residues. V shed 6 bases and J 4 bases; nucleotides not matched to a gene: 7. Germline lookup yields CDR1 SNHLY and CDR2 FYNNEI. The CDR3: CASRGTGTGTEAFF. The DNA for the CDR3 is TGTGCCAGCAGAGGAACAGGGACAGGCACTGAAGCTTTCTTT. Full variable domain (missing parts from reference TRBV2 and TRBJ1-1): EPEVTQTPSHQVTQMGQEVILRCVPISNHLYFYWYRQILGQKVEFLVSFYNNEISEKSEIFDDQFSVERPDGSNFTLKIRSTKLEDSAMYFCASRGTGTGTEAFFGQGTRLTVV.

This clone turned up a few times. The J gene is TRBJ2-7, the V gene TRBV6-5; no clear D. Trimming pared 0 bases from V and 2 bases from J, leaving 14 bases between. The CDR3 sequence is 16 residues long. The germline CDR1 and CDR2 sequences are MNHEY and SVGAGI. CDR3 sequence reads: CASSYSRLRLTYEQYF. The DNA for the CDR3 is TGTGCCAGCAGTTACTCGAGGCTTCGACTCACCTACGAGCAGTACTTC.

J is TRBJ2-4 and V is TRBV29-1; the match to TRBD1 covers 7 bases. This CDR3 has 13 residues. The germline gives CDR1 SQVTM, CDR2 ANQGSEA. V lost 7 bases, J lost 2 bases, and 5 bases stayed unmatched. CDR3 in amino acids: CSARQGTKNIQYF. For the CDR3, the DNA is TGCAGCGCGAGACAGGGAACCAAAAACATTCAGTACTTC. The full variable domain, its missing parts supplied by reference TRBV29-1 and TRBJ2-4, is SAVISQKPSRDICQRGTSLTIQCQVDSQVTMMFWYRQQPGQSLTLIATANQGSEATYESGFVIDKFPISRPNLTFSTLTVSNMSPEDSSIYLCSARQGTKNIQYFGAGTRLSVL.

In its sample, this clone was seen once. V and J are TRBV19 and TRBJ1-4; 8 bases match TRBD1. The length of the CDR3 is 14 residues. Trimming took 7 bases from V and 8 from J; bases not matched to a gene: 9. The V gene's germline CDR1 is LNHDA and CDR2 SQIVND (reference sequence). CDR3 nucleotides: TGTGCCAGTATGGAGGACAGGGTCGGAGAAAAACTGTTTTTT. It codes for CASMEDRVGEKLFF.

The chain carries TRBV7-2 and TRBJ2-7, with 8 bases that match TRBD2. Germline CDR1 is SGHTA and CDR2 is FQGNSA. The CDR3 sequence is 15 residues long. J gave up 1 base and V 5 bases, and 7 bases lay outside the gene matches. In DNA form, the CDR3 reads TGTGCCAGCAGCCGTAGCGGGGACTTATCCTACGAGCAGTACTTC. It codes for CASSRSGDLSYEQYF. The variable domain in full, completed from reference TRBV7-2 and TRBJ2-7, reads GAGVSQSPSNKVTEKGKDVELRCDPISGHTALYWYRQSLGQGLEFLIYFQGNSAPDKSGLPSDRFSAERTGGSVSTLTIQRTQQEDSAVYLCASSRSGDLSYEQYFGPGTRLTVT.

J is TRBJ1-1 and V is TRBV13, with D unresolved. V dropped 5 bases and J dropped 1 base, with 11 bases sitting between them. CDR3 length: 14 amino acids. Germline V gene data show CDR1 as PRHDT and CDR2 as FYEKMQ (reference sequence). CDR3 in DNA: TGTGCCAGCAGCCCCACTGACACGAACACTGAAGCTTTCTTT. Its translation: CASSPTDTNTEAFF.

The CDR3 DNA follows: TGTGCCAGCAGCCCCGTGCGGGCGGGCGAGCAGTACTTC. This codes for CASSPVRAGEQYF. The V gene is TRBV7-6, the J gene TRBJ2-7, with D tentatively TRBD2 (5 bases). Germline CDR1 and CDR2: SGHVS and FNYEAQ. CDR3 length: 13 residues. Between the trimmed V and J ends, which lost 5 bases and 6 bases, there was a span of 14 bases.

The CDR3 nucleotides are TGTGCCAGCAGTACCCTGACTTCAACAGAGACCCAGTACTTC. Translated, it gives CASSTLTSTETQYF. The chain couples TRBV6-2 or TRBV6-3 to TRBJ2-5; D ambiguous. V was cut by 5 bases and J by 4 bases, with 14 bases left in between. The germline V gene encodes CDR1 MNHEY and CDR2 SVGEGT. This CDR3 region has 14 residues.

As concerns this clone: No DNA is shown, since the ends of the CDR3 on it are uncertain; the CDR3 is the one TCRdb lists. The CDR3 spells CAWSVLLSTDTQYF. This sequence joins TRBV30 and TRBJ2-3; TRBD2, the table's D call, was not compared with the DNA. Germline V gene data show CDR1 as GTSNPN and CDR2 as SVGIG (reference sequence). The CDR3 length is 14 residues, termini included.

The chain employs TRBV6-2 or TRBV6-3 and TRBJ2-1, with TRBD2 matching over 16 bases. V was clipped by 6 bases and J by 8 bases; unmatched bases: 22. CDR1 MNHEY and CDR2 SVGEGT come from the germline V gene. The CDR3 loop spans 21 amino acids. In nucleotides, the CDR3 is TGTGCCAGCAGCGATATTACGTGGAGTTTGGGGACTAGCGGGGGGGCCCATGAGCAGTTCTTC. Protein sequence: CASSDITWSLGTSGGAHEQFF.